This TCR beta chain comes out of a study of blood T cell repertoires in COVID-19. Looking at the study overall: From the United States, Italy and Spain came samples of acute and convalescent COVID-19. PBMCs, B-cell-depleted T cells, or T cells were the source of the cDNA or gDNA that made up the material.

The CDR3 sequence is 16 residues long. Germline-derived CDR1 and CDR2 are SGHTA and FQGNSA. V was trimmed by 3 bases and J by 2 bases, leaving 14 bases between them. Authors' methods: Nucleated cell counts were estimated from reference gene primer amplification. The assay was immunoSEQ multiplex PCR, and TCRdb's table has in-frame clones only and misses some. That table supplies the V and J calls and clone size; D and trimming were determined from the DNA. This sample has 120,000 to 150,000 clones, with roughly 90% found just once. The J gene is TRBJ2-1, the V gene TRBV7-2; D is perhaps TRBD1 (6 bases). Specimen: peripheral blood. This receptor was identified in a human donor in a cohort sampled during active COVID-19. The CDR3 sequence: CASSFVGGLTYNEQFF. For the CDR3, the DNA is TGTGCCAGCAGCTTTGTTGGGGGCCTTACCTACAATGAGCAGTTCTTC.